The 3 T cell receptor beta chains reported below all come from one sample, sequenced in a study of early T cells in non-severe SARS-CoV-2 infection. MiXCR, applied by TCRdb to the 5' RACE reads, yields one record per CDR3 protein. The sample has 55,000 to 85,000 distinct CDR3 sequences; 12% are singletons. The sequenced sample was whole blood. Receptor source: an adult who was a healthcare worker with PCR-confirmed SARS-CoV-2 infection or an uninfected control (not recorded which).

The rearrangement uses TRBV5-1 and TRBJ2-7; D remains unclear. Trimming shortened V by 0 bases and J by 5 bases, and 9 bases separated the two germline ends. CDR1 SGHRS and CDR2 YFSETQ come from the germline V gene. The CDR3 loop spans 13 amino acids. The CDR3 DNA follows: TGCGCCAGCAGCTTGGGAGATAGAGACGAGCAGTACTTC. This sequence encodes CASSLGDRDEQYF.

The chain couples TRBV12-3 or TRBV12-4 to TRBJ2-2; no clear D. The CDR3 consists of 14 residues. V lost 8 bases to trimming and J lost 5 bases, with 15 bases between them. The CDR3 sequence: CASAHPFRTGELFF. The CDR3 nucleotides are TGTGCCAGCGCCCATCCTTTTCGGACCGGGGAGCTGTTTTTT.

This clonotype appeared a few times. J is TRBJ2-3 and V is TRBV29-1; TRBD2 might be the D (6 bases). The CDR3 is made up of 13 amino acids. V lost 7 bases, J lost 2 bases, and 13 bases lay in between. Germline CDR1 and CDR2: SQVTM and ANQGSEA. The CDR3 nucleotides are TGCAGCGCCGCGCCGGGGGACACAGATACGCAGTATTTT. This encodes CSAAPGDTDTQYF.